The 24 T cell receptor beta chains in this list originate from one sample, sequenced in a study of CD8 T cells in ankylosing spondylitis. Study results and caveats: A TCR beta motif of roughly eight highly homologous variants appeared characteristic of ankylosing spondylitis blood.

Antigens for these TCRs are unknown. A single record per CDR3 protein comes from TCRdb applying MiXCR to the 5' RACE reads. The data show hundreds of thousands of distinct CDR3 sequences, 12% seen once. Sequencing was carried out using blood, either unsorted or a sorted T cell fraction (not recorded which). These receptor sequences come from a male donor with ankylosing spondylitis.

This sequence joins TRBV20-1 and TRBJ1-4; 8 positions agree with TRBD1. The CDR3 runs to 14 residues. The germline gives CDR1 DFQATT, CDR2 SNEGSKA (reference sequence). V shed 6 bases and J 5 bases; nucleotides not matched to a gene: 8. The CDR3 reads CSATPGQENEKLFF. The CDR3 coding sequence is TGCAGTGCAACTCCGGGACAGGAAAATGAAAAACTGTTTTTT.

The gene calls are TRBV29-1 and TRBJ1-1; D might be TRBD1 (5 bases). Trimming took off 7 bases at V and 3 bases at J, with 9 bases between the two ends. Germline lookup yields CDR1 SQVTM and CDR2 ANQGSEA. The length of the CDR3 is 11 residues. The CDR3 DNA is TGCAGCGGGGGGGGTCACACTGAAGCTTTCTTT. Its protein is CSGGGHTEAFF.

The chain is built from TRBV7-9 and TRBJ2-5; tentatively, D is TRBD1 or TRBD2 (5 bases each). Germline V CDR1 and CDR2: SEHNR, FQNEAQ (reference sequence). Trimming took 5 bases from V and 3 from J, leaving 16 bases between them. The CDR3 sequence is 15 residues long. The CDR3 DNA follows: TGTGCCAGCAGCCCCCGTGTGGGACCCGAAGAGACCCAGTACTTC. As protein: CASSPRVGPEETQYF.

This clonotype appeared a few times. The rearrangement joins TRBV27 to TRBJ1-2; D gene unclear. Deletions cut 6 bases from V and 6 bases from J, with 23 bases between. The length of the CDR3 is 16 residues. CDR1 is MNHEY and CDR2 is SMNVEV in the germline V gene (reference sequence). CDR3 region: CASSKNGGRFLDGYTF. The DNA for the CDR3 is TGTGCCAGCAGCAAGAACGGCGGGAGATTCTTGGATGGCTACACCTTC.

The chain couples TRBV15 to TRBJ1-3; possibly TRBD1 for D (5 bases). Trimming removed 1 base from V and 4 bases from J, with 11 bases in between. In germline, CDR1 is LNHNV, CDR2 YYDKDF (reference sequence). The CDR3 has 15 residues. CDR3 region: CATSRVWDEGNTIYF. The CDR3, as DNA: TGTGCCACCAGCAGAGTCTGGGACGAAGGAAACACCATATATTTT.

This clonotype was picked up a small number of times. Here the CDR3 DNA reads TGTGCCACCAGTGGACCGGGAAAAAGCTCCTACAATGAGCAGTTCTTC. This encodes CATSGPGKSSYNEQFF. The chain uses TRBV24-1 and TRBJ2-1, with D possibly being TRBD2 (5 bases). This CDR3 contains 16 residues. The V gene's germline CDR1 is KGHDR and CDR2 SFDVKD. Between the trimmed V and J ends, which lost 5 bases and 0 bases, there was a span of 13 bases.

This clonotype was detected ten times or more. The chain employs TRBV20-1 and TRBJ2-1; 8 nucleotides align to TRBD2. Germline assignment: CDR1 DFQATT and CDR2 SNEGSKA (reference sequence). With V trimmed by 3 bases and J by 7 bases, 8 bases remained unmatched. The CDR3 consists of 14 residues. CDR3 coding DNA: TGCAGTGCTAGGATAGCGGGGATTGTTAATGAGCAGTTCTTC. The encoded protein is CSARIAGIVNEQFF.

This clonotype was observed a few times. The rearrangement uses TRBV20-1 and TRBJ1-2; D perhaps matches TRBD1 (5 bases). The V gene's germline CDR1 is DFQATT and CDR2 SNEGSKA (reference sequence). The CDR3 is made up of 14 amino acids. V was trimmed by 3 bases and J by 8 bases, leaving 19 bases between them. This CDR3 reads CSARGSDSRRGYTF. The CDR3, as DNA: TGCAGTGCTAGGGGAAGCGACAGCCGAAGGGGCTACACCTTC.

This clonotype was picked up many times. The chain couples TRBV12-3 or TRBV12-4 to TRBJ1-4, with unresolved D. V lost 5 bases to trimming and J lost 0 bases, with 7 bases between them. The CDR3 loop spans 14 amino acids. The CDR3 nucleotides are TGTGCCAGCAGTAGGGCTGCAACTAATGAAAAACTGTTTTTT. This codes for CASSRAATNEKLFF.

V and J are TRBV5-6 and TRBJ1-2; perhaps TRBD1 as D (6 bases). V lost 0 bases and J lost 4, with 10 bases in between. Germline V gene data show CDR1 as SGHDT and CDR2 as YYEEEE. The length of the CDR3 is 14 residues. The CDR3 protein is CASSLGTELYGYTF. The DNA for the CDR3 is TGTGCCAGCAGCTTGGGGACAGAGCTCTATGGCTACACCTTC.

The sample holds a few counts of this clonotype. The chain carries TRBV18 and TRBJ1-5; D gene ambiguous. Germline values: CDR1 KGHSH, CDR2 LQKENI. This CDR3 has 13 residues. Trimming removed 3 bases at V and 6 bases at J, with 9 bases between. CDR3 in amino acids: CASSPESLQPQHF. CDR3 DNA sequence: TGTGCCAGCTCACCCGAATCACTTCAGCCCCAGCATTTT.

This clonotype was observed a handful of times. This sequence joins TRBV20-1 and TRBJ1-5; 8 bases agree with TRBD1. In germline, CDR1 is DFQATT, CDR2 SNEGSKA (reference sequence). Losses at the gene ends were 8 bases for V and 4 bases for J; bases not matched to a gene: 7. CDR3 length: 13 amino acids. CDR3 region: CSTRTGLNQPQHF. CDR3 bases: TGCAGTACCCGGACAGGGCTGAATCAGCCCCAGCATTTT.

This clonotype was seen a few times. CDR3 DNA sequence: TGCGCCAGCAGTACGGGACAGTTCACAGATACGCAGTATTTT. Amino acid sequence: CASSTGQFTDTQYF. The gene calls are TRBV5-1 and TRBJ2-3, with TRBD1 matching over 7 bases. The CDR3 has 14 amino acids. V shed 5 bases and J 2 bases; nucleotides not matched to a gene: 5. The germline V gene has CDR1 SGHRS and CDR2 YFSETQ.

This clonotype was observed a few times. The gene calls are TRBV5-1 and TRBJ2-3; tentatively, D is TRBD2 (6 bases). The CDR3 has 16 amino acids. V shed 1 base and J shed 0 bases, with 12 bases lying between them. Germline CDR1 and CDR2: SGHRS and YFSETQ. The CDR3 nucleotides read TGCGCCAGCAGCTTGCGGGGAGGCGTTAGCACAGATACGCAGTATTTT. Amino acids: CASSLRGGVSTDTQYF.

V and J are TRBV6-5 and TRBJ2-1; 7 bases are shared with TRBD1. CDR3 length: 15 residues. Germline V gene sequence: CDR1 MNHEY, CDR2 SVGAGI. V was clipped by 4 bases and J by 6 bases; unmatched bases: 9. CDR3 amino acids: CASSSIGTVPNEQFF. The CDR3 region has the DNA TGTGCCAGCAGTTCGATCGGGACAGTTCCCAATGAGCAGTTCTTC.

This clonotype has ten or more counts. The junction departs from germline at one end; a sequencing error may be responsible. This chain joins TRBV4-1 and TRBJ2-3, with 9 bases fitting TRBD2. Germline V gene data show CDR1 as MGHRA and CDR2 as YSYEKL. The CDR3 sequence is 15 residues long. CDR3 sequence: CASSRAGGRTDTQYF. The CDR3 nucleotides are TGTGCCAGCAGTCGAGCGGGGGGCCGCACAGATACGCAGTATTTT.

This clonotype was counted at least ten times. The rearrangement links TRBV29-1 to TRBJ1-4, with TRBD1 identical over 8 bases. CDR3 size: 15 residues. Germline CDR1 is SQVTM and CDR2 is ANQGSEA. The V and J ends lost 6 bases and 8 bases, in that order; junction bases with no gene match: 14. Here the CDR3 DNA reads TGCAGCGTGAAGGGAAGGCTGACAGGGGAGGAAAAACTGTTTTTT. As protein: CSVKGRLTGEEKLFF.

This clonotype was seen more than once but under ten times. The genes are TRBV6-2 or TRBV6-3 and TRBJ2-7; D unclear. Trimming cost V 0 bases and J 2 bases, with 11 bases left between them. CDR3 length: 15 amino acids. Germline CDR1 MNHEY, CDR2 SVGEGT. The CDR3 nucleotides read TGTGCCAGCAGTTACTCGATTTGGCGAACCTACGAGCAGTACTTC. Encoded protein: CASSYSIWRTYEQYF.

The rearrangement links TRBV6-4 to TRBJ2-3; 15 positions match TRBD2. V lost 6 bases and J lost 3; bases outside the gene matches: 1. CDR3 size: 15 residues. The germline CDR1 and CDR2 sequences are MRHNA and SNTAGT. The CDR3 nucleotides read TGTGCCAGCAGCGGGACTAGCGGGGGGACAGATACGCAGTATTTT. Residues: CASSGTSGGTDTQYF.

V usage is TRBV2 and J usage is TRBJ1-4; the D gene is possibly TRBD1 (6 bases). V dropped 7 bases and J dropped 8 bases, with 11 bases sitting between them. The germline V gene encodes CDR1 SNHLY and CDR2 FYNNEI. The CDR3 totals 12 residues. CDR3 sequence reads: CASKQGGEKLFF. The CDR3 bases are TGTGCCAGCAAACAGGGAGGCGAAAAACTGTTTTTT.

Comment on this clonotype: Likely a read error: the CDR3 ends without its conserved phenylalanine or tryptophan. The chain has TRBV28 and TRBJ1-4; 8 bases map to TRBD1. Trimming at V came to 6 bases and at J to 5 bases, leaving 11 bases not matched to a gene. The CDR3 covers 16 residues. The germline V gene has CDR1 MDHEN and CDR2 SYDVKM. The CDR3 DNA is TGTGCCAGCAGACTAACCGGGACAGGCCGGAATGAAAAACTGTTTTCT. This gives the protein CASRLTGTGRNEKLFS.

The CDR3 DNA reads TGTGCCAGCTCACCAGGGGCCCTCTCCTACGAGCAGTACTTC. This encodes CASSPGALSYEQYF. This chain links TRBV18 with TRBJ2-7; a possible D gene is TRBD1 (5 bases). V was shortened by 2 bases and J by 0 bases, with 8 bases between the two germline ends. Germline CDR1 KGHSH, CDR2 LQKENI. The CDR3 runs 14 residues.

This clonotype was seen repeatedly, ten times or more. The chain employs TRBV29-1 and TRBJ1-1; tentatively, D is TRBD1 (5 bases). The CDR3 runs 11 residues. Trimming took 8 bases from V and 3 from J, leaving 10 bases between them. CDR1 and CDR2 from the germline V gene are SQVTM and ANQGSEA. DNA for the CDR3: TGCAGCACCGGGACGTACACTGAAGCTTTCTTT. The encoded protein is CSTGTYTEAFF. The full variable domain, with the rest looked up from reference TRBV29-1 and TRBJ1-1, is SAVISQKPSRDICQRGTSLTIQCQVDSQVTMMFWYRQQPGQSLTLIATANQGSEATYESGFVIDKFPISRPNLTFSTLTVSNMSPEDSSIYLCSTGTYTEAFFGQGTRLTVV.

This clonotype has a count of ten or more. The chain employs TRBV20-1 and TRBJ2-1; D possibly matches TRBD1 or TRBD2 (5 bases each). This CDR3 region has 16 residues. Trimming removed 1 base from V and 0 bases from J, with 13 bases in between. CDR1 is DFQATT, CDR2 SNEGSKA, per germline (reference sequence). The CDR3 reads CSARGVGDPSYNEQFF. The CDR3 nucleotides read TGCAGTGCTAGAGGTGTAGGGGACCCCTCCTACAATGAGCAGTTCTTC.